These 24 T cell receptor beta chains originate from one sample sequenced in a study of T cells in Graves' hyperthyroidism and ophthalmopathy. Amplified regions were TCR beta CDR3 sequences from RNA transcripts. The HTBI primer set was used in a first-round RT-PCR of the TCR CDR3. TCRdb reprocessed the multiplex PCR reads with MiXCR, giving one entry per CDR3 protein. The sample yields over 550,000 distinct CDR3 sequences, over 15% seen once. Input material: blood. The receptors were gathered from a woman between 18 and 29 years old with Graves' hyperthyroidism.

The chain uses TRBV7-9 and TRBJ1-6; 7 bases agree with TRBD1. V shed 7 bases, J shed 7 bases, and the junction held 10 bases outside the gene matches. The CDR3 is 15 amino acids. Germline V gene sequence: CDR1 SEHNR, CDR2 FQNEAQ (reference sequence). CDR3 DNA sequence: TGTGCCAGCATCACTGGGGACAGAGGCAATTCACCCCTCCACTTT. Its protein product is CASITGDRGNSPLHF.

This clonotype was seen repeatedly, ten times or more. The genes are TRBV30 and TRBJ2-2; D not resolved. Trimming cost V 0 bases and J 3 bases, with 14 bases left between them. The CDR3 sequence is 16 residues long. Germline CDR1 is GTSNPN and CDR2 is SVGIG (reference sequence). The CDR3 loop is CAWSVLAGAYTGELFF. The DNA for the CDR3 is TGTGCCTGGAGTGTACTGGCAGGAGCATACACCGGGGAGCTGTTTTTT.

This clonotype was recorded at least ten times. J is TRBJ2-3 and V is TRBV7-3; the match to TRBD2 covers 9 bases. Unmatched junction bases numbered 2, after V lost 6 bases and J lost 1 base. The germline CDR1 and CDR2 sequences are SGHTA and FQGTGA. This CDR3 is 14 amino acids long. This chain's CDR3 is CASSSGGGTDTQYF. CDR3 sequence (DNA): TGTGCCAGCAGTAGCGGGGGAGGCACAGATACGCAGTATTTT.

The chain joins TRBV4-1 to TRBJ2-1; 10 nucleotides align to TRBD2. The CDR3 has 22 residues. Per the germline V gene, CDR1 is MGHRA and CDR2 is YSYEKL. V dropped 2 bases and J dropped 4; count of bases not matched to a gene: 23. CDR3: CASSQLSFRDGKTSGLYNEQFF. The CDR3 DNA reads as TGCGCCAGCAGCCAACTGTCTTTCCGGGACGGCAAGACTAGCGGGCTGTACAATGAGCAGTTCTTC.

This clonotype has just a few counts. The gene calls are TRBV7-9 and TRBJ1-2; perhaps TRBD1 as D (6 bases). Germline CDR1 reads SEHNR; CDR2 reads FQNEAQ (reference sequence). Trimming removed 1 base at V and 14 bases at J, with 17 bases between. CDR3 length: 13 residues. The CDR3 coding sequence is TGTGCCAGCAGCTTAGACGCCAGGGGAGAGGAAACCTTC. Its protein is CASSLDARGEETF.

This sequence joins TRBV4-1 and TRBJ2-3; 8 bases align to TRBD2. After removal of 4 bases from V and 2 bases from J, the junction contained 8 bases not matched to a gene. The CDR3 extends over 16 amino acids. The germline V gene has CDR1 MGHRA and CDR2 YSYEKL. In DNA, the CDR3 is TGCGCCAGCAGCCCGAAAACTAGCGGTTACACAGATACGCAGTATTTT. Translation: CASSPKTSGYTDTQYF.

CDR3 in amino acids: CSASQHRTDTQYF. The DNA for the CDR3 is TGCAGTGCTTCCCAACACCGCACAGATACGCAGTATTTT. The chain couples TRBV20-1 to TRBJ2-3; D uncertain. Trimming cost V 5 bases and J 1 base, with 10 bases left between them. From germline, CDR1 is DFQATT and CDR2 SNEGSKA (reference sequence). This CDR3 is 13 amino acids long.

CDR3 coding DNA: TGCAGTGCTTCGGCTGGGGCCAACGTCCTGACTTTC. Its protein is CSASAGANVLTF. The V gene is TRBV20-1, the J gene TRBJ2-6, with D unclear. This CDR3 has 12 residues. V gave up 5 bases and J gave up 2 bases, with 4 bases separating them. The germline V gene encodes CDR1 DFQATT and CDR2 SNEGSKA (reference sequence).

The J gene is TRBJ2-1, the V gene TRBV12-5, with 11 bases fitting TRBD2. The CDR3 spans 16 residues. J gave up 3 bases and V 3 bases, and 4 bases lay outside the gene matches. Germline CDR1 LGHNT, CDR2 FRNRAP. The CDR3 reads CASGFNSGGGYNEQFF. CDR3 coding DNA: TGTGCTAGTGGTTTTAATAGCGGGGGGGGCTACAATGAGCAGTTCTTC.

This clonotype was observed at least ten times. The V call is TRBV18, the J call TRBJ2-7; TRBD1 might be the D (6 bases). With 4 bases removed from V and 6 bases from J, the gap between germline ends came to 10 bases. The length of the CDR3 is 12 residues. CDR1 KGHSH and CDR2 LQKENI come from the germline V gene. The CDR3 spells CASSQQGREQYF. The CDR3 DNA reads TGTGCCAGCTCACAACAGGGACGCGAGCAGTACTTC.

This sequence joins TRBV19 and TRBJ2-1; D is possibly TRBD1 or TRBD2 (5 bases each). Deletions cut 4 bases from V and 7 bases from J, with 26 bases between. The V gene's germline CDR1 is LNHDA and CDR2 SQIVND (reference sequence). The CDR3 is 18 amino acids. The CDR3 DNA is TGTGCCAGTAGTACGCTACGGGCCTTAGAGGGGTTCTCAAATGAGCAGTTCTTC. This sequence encodes CASSTLRALEGFSNEQFF.

In regard to this clonotype: This could be a read error, since a much larger clone is one nucleotide away. The J gene is TRBJ2-7, the V gene TRBV27; D is undetermined. The V gene lost 2 bases and the J gene lost 6 bases, with 11 bases spanning the gap. CDR1 is MNHEY and CDR2 is SMNVEV in the germline V gene (reference sequence). The CDR3 consists of 13 residues. CDR3 sequence: CASSLNPLPEQYF. Here the CDR3 DNA reads TGTGCCAGCAGTTTAAACCCCTTGCCCGAGCAGTACTTC.

This clonotype was seen a few times. The chain links TRBV20-1 to TRBJ2-1, with 11 bases lining up with TRBD2. Trimming removed 4 bases from V and 12 bases from J; junction bases left unmatched: 17. Germline V gene data show CDR1 as DFQATT and CDR2 as SNEGSKA (reference sequence). CDR3 length: 16 amino acids. DNA of the CDR3: TGCAGTGCTACCCCTCCGACTAGCGGGGTTAAAGAGGGGCAGTTCTTC. Its translation: CSATPPTSGVKEGQFF.

This clonotype was seen at least ten times. The rearrangement links TRBV12-3 or TRBV12-4 to TRBJ1-5; no reliable D call. There are 15 residues in the CDR3. Trimming removed 5 bases at V and 3 bases at J, with 14 bases between. The CDR3 coding sequence is TGTGCCAGCAGTCCCCGGGGAAGCCCCAATCAGCCCCAGCATTTT. Translating gives CASSPRGSPNQPQHF.

This clonotype was recorded a few times. This sequence joins TRBV10-3 and TRBJ1-6; D is unclear. V dropped 4 bases and J dropped 9 bases, with 13 bases sitting between them. The germline gives CDR1 ENHRY, CDR2 SYGVKD. The CDR3 loop spans 14 amino acids. The chain's CDR3 is CAISVAEASSPLHF. The DNA for the CDR3 is TGTGCCATCAGTGTAGCCGAAGCGAGTTCACCCCTCCACTTT.

Comment on this clonotype: A read error may produce the germline difference seen at one junction end. This rearrangement joins TRBV5-8 to TRBJ2-5; 10 nucleotides match TRBD1. The CDR3 has 16 residues. From germline, CDR1 is SGHTS and CDR2 YDEGEE. The CDR3 DNA is TGTGCCAGCAGCTGGATGCTAGGACAGGGGGAAGAGGCCCAGTACTTC. It specifies CASSWMLGQGEEAQYF.

This rearrangement joins TRBV6-2 or TRBV6-3 to TRBJ1-2, with D perhaps matching TRBD1 (5 bases). CDR3 length: 15 residues. V lost 4 bases to trimming and J lost 2 bases, with 14 bases between them. In germline, CDR1 is MNHEY, CDR2 SVGEGT. The CDR3 loop reads CASSWGPPRNYGYTF. The CDR3 region has the DNA TGTGCCAGCAGTTGGGGACCTCCTCGGAACTATGGCTACACCTTC.

This clonotype was detected a few times. The chain uses TRBV7-9 and TRBJ2-5; D remains ambiguous. From germline, CDR1 is SEHNR and CDR2 FQNEAQ (reference sequence). CDR3 length: 15 amino acids. The germline V and J ends were trimmed by 4 bases and 3 bases, with 15 bases remaining between them. The DNA of the CDR3 is TGTGCCAGCAGCTCACTTGGGGTACTGAAAGAGACCCAGTACTTC. Its protein product is CASSSLGVLKETQYF.

V usage is TRBV5-1 and J usage is TRBJ1-2; TRBD1 might be the D (5 bases). The CDR3 runs 16 residues. The germline V gene has CDR1 SGHRS and CDR2 YFSETQ. Trimming removed 0 bases from V and 4 bases from J, with 16 bases in between. CDR3: CASSLALRVQGYGYTF. In DNA form, the CDR3 reads TGCGCCAGCAGCTTGGCCCTCAGAGTTCAGGGCTATGGCTACACCTTC.

This clonotype was observed many times. This sequence joins TRBV2 and TRBJ2-7; tentatively, D is TRBD2 (6 bases). CDR3 length equals 14 residues. Germline assignment: CDR1 SNHLY and CDR2 FYNNEI. V lost 7 bases and J 3 bases, leaving 16 bases between the germline ends. The CDR3 here is CASIPGLESYEQYF. DNA of the CDR3: TGTGCCAGCATCCCGGGACTTGAGAGCTACGAGCAGTACTTC.

The chain uses TRBV2 and TRBJ2-4; 7 nucleotides match TRBD2. The germline gives CDR1 SNHLY, CDR2 FYNNEI. The CDR3 is 15 amino acids. J was trimmed by 0 bases and V by 6 bases; bases with no gene match: 5. The CDR3 reads CASSREGLAKNIQYF. CDR3 bases: TGTGCCAGCAGCAGGGAGGGATTAGCCAAAAACATTCAGTACTTC.

This clonotype was observed a few times. The CDR3 DNA follows: TGTGCCAGCAGCCGGGGTCTAGCGGGGATCAACGAGCAGTACTTC. Its protein product is CASSRGLAGINEQYF. This chain uses TRBV3-1 with TRBJ2-7, with 9 bases fitting TRBD2. CDR1 is LGHDT, CDR2 YNNKEL, per germline (reference sequence). With 4 bases clipped from V and 5 bases from J, the junction kept 9 bases outside the gene matches. There are 15 residues in the CDR3.

This clonotype was picked up a small number of times. The chain carries TRBV11-2 and TRBJ1-4; D is perhaps TRBD1 (5 bases). From germline, CDR1 is SGHAT and CDR2 FQNNGV. The ends were cut back, 2 bases at V and 8 bases at J, with 12 bases in the middle. The CDR3 runs to 14 residues. The CDR3 DNA is TGTGCCAGCAGCTTATTGAGGGGAGACGAAAAACTGTTTTTT. Amino acid sequence: CASSLLRGDEKLFF.

This clonotype was counted a few times. The rearrangement joins TRBV28 to TRBJ2-7, with D perhaps TRBD2 (6 bases). The CDR3 is made up of 17 amino acids. Germline V gene lookup returns CDR1 MDHEN and CDR2 SYDVKM. The ends were cut back, 2 bases at V and 2 bases at J, with 19 bases in the middle. The CDR3 loop reads CASSLKGWWRGTYEQYF. CDR3 coding DNA: TGTGCCAGCAGTTTAAAAGGGTGGTGGAGGGGAACCTACGAGCAGTACTTC.